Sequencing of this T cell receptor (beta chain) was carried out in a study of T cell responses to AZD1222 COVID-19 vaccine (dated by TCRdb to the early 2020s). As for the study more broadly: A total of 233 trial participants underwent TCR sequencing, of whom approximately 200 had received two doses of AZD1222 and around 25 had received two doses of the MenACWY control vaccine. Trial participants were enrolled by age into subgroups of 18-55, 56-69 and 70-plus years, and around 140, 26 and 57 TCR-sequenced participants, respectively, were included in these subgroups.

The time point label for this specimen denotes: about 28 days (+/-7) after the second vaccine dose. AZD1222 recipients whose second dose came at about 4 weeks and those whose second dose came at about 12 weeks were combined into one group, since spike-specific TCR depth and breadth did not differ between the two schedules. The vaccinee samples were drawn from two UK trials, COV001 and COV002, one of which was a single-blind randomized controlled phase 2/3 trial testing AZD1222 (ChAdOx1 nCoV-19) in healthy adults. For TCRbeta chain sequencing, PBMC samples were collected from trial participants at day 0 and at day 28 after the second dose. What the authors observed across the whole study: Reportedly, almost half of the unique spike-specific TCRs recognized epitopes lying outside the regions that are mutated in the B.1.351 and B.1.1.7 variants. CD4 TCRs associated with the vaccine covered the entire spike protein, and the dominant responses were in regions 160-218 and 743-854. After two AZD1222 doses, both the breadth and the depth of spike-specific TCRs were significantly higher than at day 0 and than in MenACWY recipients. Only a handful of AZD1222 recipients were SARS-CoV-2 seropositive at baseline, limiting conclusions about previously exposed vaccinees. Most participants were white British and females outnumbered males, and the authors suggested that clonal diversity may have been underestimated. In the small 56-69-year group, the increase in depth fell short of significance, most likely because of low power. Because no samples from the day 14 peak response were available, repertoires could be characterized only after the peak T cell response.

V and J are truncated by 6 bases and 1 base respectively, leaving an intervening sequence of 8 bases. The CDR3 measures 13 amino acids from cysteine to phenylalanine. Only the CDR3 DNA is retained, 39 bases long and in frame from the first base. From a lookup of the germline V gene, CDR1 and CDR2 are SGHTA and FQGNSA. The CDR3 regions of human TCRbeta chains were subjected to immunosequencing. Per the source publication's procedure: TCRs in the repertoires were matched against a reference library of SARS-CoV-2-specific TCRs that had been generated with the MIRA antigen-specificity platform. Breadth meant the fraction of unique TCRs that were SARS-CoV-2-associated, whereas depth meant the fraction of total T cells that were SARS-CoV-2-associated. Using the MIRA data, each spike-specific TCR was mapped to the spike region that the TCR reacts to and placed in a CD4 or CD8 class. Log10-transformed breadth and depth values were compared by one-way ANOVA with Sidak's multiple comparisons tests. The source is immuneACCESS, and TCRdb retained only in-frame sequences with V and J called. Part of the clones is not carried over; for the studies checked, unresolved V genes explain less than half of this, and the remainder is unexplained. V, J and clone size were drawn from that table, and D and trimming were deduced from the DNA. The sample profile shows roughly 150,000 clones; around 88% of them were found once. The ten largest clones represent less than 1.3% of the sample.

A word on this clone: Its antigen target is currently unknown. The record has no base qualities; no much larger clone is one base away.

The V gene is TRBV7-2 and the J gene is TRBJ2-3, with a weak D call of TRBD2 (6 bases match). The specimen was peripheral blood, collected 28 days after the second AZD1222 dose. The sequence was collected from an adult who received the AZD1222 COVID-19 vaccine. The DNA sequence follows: TGTGCCAGCAGTGTAGCGGGCACAGATACGCAGTATTTT. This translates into CASSVAGTDTQYF.